This T cell receptor (beta chain) was identified during a study of T cell responses to AZD1222 COVID-19 vaccine. Data came from immunoSEQ multiplex PCR; TCRdb stores just in-frame clones and leaves some out. The sample shows some 130,000 clones, 70% to 90% of them seen only once. The ends lost 6 bases at V and 2 bases at J; junction bases unmatched: 11. This CDR3 has 16 amino acids. Germline CDR1 SQVTM, CDR2 ANQGSEA. Sequencing was performed on peripheral blood, taken on day 0 of AZD1222 vaccination. The sequence was obtained from an adult in good health. The chain employs TRBV29-1 and TRBJ1-1; 11 bases agree with TRBD1. CDR3 DNA sequence: TGCAGCGTGGGGTTCGGGACAGGGGGGACCAACACTGAAGCTTTCTTT. Amino acids: CSVGFGTGGTNTEAFF. Together with reference TRBV29-1 and TRBJ1-1, the CDR3 gives the full variable domain: SAVISQKPSRDICQRGTSLTIQCQVDSQVTMMFWYRQQPGQSLTLIATANQGSEATYESGFVIDKFPISRPNLTFSTLTVSNMSPEDSSIYLCSVGFGTGGTNTEAFFGQGTRLTVV.